This section outlines one T cell receptor (beta chain) sequence together with its context. Trimming took 0 bases from V and 1 from J, leaving 7 bases between them. This CDR3 has 15 amino acids. The germline V gene has CDR1 LGHDT and CDR2 YNNKEL (reference sequence). The data were produced by immunoSEQ multiplex PCR, yet TCRdb's version contains in-frame clones alone and is incomplete. Of roughly 410,000 clones listed, more than 70% are singletons. The data stem from a study of blood T cell repertoires in COVID-19. About the study: COVID-19 samples, acute and convalescent, were from the United States, Italy and Spain.

The Seattle site enrolled patients during active infection and followed them longitudinally. The receptor's source is a woman aged 55 to 70 with COVID-19, enrolled during active disease. The gene calls are TRBV3-1 (or the pseudogene TRBV3-2) and TRBJ2-4; a possible D gene is TRBD2 (6 bases). Sequenced input: peripheral blood. As DNA, the CDR3 is TGTGCCAGCAGCCAAGATCGGGGGGCCAAAAACATTCAGTACTTC. The encoded protein is CASSQDRGAKNIQYF.